These 14 T cell receptor beta chains originate from one sample sequenced in a study of blood T cell repertoires in COVID-19 (TCRdb year 2020). The receptor library was made with the immunoSEQ multiplex PCR assay. TCRdb took over this immuneACCESS table, retaining in-frame rearrangements with V and J assigned. Such tables are incomplete; in checked studies, under half of the missing clones stem from an unresolved V gene, and the remainder is unexplained. The sample table shows approximately 71,000 clones, and approximately 90% are seen once. The ten most abundant clones make up around 5% of the sample. The specimen sequenced was peripheral blood. The receptors originated from a woman aged 18 to 35 with acute or convalescent COVID-19.

This chain uses TRBV18 with TRBJ2-2; 7 bases are shared with TRBD1. Trimming took 6 bases from V and 7 from J; bases not matched to a gene: 11. The germline V gene has CDR1 KGHSH and CDR2 LQKENI. The CDR3 consists of 15 residues. The CDR3 DNA follows: TGTGCCAGCTCCTCAGATTCGACAGGGCACGGGGAGCTGTTTTTT. Protein sequence: CASSSDSTGHGELFF.

This clone was observed a single time. V is TRBV4-3 and J is TRBJ2-1, with 10 nucleotides matching TRBD2. Trimming at V came to 2 bases and at J to 6 bases, leaving 10 bases not matched to a gene. This CDR3 is built from 17 residues. Germline loops: CDR1 LGHNA, CDR2 YSLEER. The CDR3 loop reads CASSQLGLAGEGNEQFF. CDR3 DNA sequence: TGCGCCAGCAGCCAATTAGGGCTAGCGGGAGAGGGCAATGAGCAGTTCTTC.

The CDR3, as DNA: TGTGCCAGCAGTCCCCGTCCGCGTTTTGCAACTAATGAAAAACTGTTTTTT. It is translated as CASSPRPRFATNEKLFF. The V call is TRBV28, the J call TRBJ1-4; D unclear. The CDR3 contains 17 residues. V gave up 5 bases and J gave up 0 bases, with 16 bases separating them. Germline V gene sequence: CDR1 MDHEN, CDR2 SYDVKM. Together with reference TRBV28 and TRBJ1-4, the CDR3 gives the full variable domain: DVKVTQSSRYLVKRTGEKVFLECVQDMDHENMFWYRQDPGLGLRLIYFSYDVKMKEKGDIPEGYSVSREKKERFSLILESASTNQTSMYLCASSPRPRFATNEKLFFGSGTQLSVL.

The chain employs TRBV5-4 and TRBJ1-2; D is perhaps TRBD1 (6 bases). The CDR3 length is 17 residues. Per the germline V gene, CDR1 is SGHNT and CDR2 is YYREEE (reference sequence). Trimming took off 0 bases at V and 4 bases at J, with 19 bases between the two ends. The CDR3 nucleotides are TGTGCCAGCAGCTTGGTAGTATCGGGGGGCGCGACCTATGGCTACACCTTC. Encoded protein: CASSLVVSGGATYGYTF.

The rearrangement uses TRBV11-2 and TRBJ2-7, with 8 bases matching TRBD1. This CDR3 is 14 amino acids long. Germline V lookup: CDR1 SGHAT, CDR2 FQNNGV. The J segment lost 6 bases and the V segment lost 4 bases, leaving 8 bases of the junction unmatched. CDR3 sequence reads: CASSSPTGGGEQYF. The CDR3 DNA follows: TGTGCCAGCAGCTCCCCTACAGGGGGAGGCGAGCAGTACTTC.

This clone was seen a single time. The rearrangement links TRBV6-4 to TRBJ1-5, with unresolved D. V shed 6 bases and J shed 0 bases, with 9 bases lying between them. CDR1 MRHNA and CDR2 SNTAGT come from the germline V gene. The CDR3 is made up of 14 amino acids. The DNA of the CDR3 is TGTGCCAGCAGCCGACAAGGTAGCAATCAGCCCCAGCATTTT. Protein sequence: CASSRQGSNQPQHF.

The rearrangement uses TRBV6-2 or TRBV6-3 and TRBJ1-5, with TRBD1 matching 7 bases. CDR3 length: 15 residues. The V segment lost 4 bases and the J segment 1 base; nucleotides outside the gene matches: 4. Germline V gene data show CDR1 as MNHEY and CDR2 as SVGEGT. CDR3 residues: CASSSGQLSNQPQHF. CDR3 nucleotide sequence: TGTGCCAGCAGTTCGGGACAGTTAAGCAATCAGCCCCAGCATTTT.

The gene calls are TRBV11-2 and TRBJ2-2; 16 bases match TRBD2. Losses at the gene ends were 0 bases for V and 4 bases for J; bases not matched to a gene: 8. The CDR3 has 20 amino acids. Germline V gives CDR1 SGHAT, CDR2 FQNNGV. The CDR3 coding sequence is TGTGCCAGCAGCTTAGATAGGGGACTAGCGGGAGGGCCGGGCACCGGGGAGCTGTTTTTT. Its translation is CASSLDRGLAGGPGTGELFF.

This chain connects TRBV10-1 to TRBJ2-7; D is perhaps TRBD1 (5 bases). The V end lost 1 base, the J end lost 2 bases, and 18 bases lay between the germline ends. This CDR3 comprises 17 residues. The germline V gene encodes CDR1 WNHNN and CDR2 SYGVQD (reference sequence). The CDR3 bases are TGCGCCAGCAGTGAGTTTAGTTTTACAGGTTGGACCTACGAGCAGTACTTC. Residues: CASSEFSFTGWTYEQYF.

This clone was counted a single time. The rearrangement joins TRBV4-1 to TRBJ2-1; 15 nucleotides agree with TRBD2. The trim removed 3 bases at V and 7 bases at J, leaving 10 bases unmatched. Germline-derived CDR1 and CDR2 are MGHRA and YSYEKL. This CDR3 is built from 18 residues. DNA of the CDR3: TGCGCCAGCAGCCAGAGGACTAGCGGGAGGGCCATGGGGAATGAGCAGTTCTTC. It encodes CASSQRTSGRAMGNEQFF.

This chain links TRBV19 with TRBJ2-3; 7 bases are shared with TRBD2. This CDR3 region has 14 residues. V lost 1 base and J lost 3; bases outside the gene matches: 1. In germline, CDR1 is LNHDA, CDR2 SQIVND (reference sequence). CDR3 DNA sequence: TGTGCCAGTAGTATAGCTAGCGGAACAGATACGCAGTATTTT. Protein: CASSIASGTDTQYF.

V is TRBV6-5 and J is TRBJ2-7, with 7 nucleotides matching TRBD1. The junction had 10 bases not matched to a gene; V was cut back by 0 bases and J by 5 bases. The CDR3 sequence is 16 residues long. Germline CDR1 is MNHEY and CDR2 is SVGAGI. The CDR3 region is CASSYSTSGGRDEQYF. In DNA, the CDR3 is TGTGCCAGCAGTTACTCGACGTCAGGGGGAAGGGACGAGCAGTACTTC.

This chain uses TRBV11-2 with TRBJ2-7; 10 positions agree with TRBD1. In germline, CDR1 is SGHAT, CDR2 FQNNGV. The CDR3 consists of 15 residues. The junction had 4 bases not matched to a gene; V was cut back by 5 bases and J by 0 bases. CDR3 sequence: CASSADRGSSYEQYF. Written as DNA, the CDR3 is TGTGCCAGCAGCGCGGACAGGGGGAGCTCCTACGAGCAGTACTTC.

The rearrangement joins TRBV19 to TRBJ2-3; 10 bases agree with TRBD1. V lost 3 bases to trimming and J lost 0 bases; unmatched junction nucleotides: 6. Germline V gene sequence: CDR1 LNHDA, CDR2 SQIVND (reference sequence). CDR3 size: 17 residues. The CDR3 is CASSMGTGQGSTDTQYF. The CDR3 nucleotides read TGTGCCAGTAGTATGGGAACGGGACAGGGGAGCACAGATACGCAGTATTTT.